The next 23 T cell receptor beta chains were all read from a single sample in a study of beta chain features in type 1 diabetes. Study-wide points: There was a moderate but significant shortening of TCRB CDR3s in all four CD4+ subsets of Type 1 diabetes patients.

The entirety of the isolated RNA underwent reverse transcription, so expressed TCRB transcripts were sequenced. Method: immunoSEQ multiplex PCR; TCRdb's copy keeps in-frame clones and lacks some. Among about 160,000 clones, roughly 60% were seen once, and the ten largest hold around 0.096%. These receptors lack a known antigen. The sample taken for sequencing was naive CD4+ T cells from blood. The receptors derive from a man aged 25-45 years with type 1 diabetes.

This clone was detected only a few times. The rearrangement joins TRBV30 to TRBJ1-2; a possible D gene is TRBD1 (6 bases). Germline lookup yields CDR1 GTSNPN and CDR2 SVGIG (reference sequence). Trimming took 2 bases from V and 4 from J, leaving 14 bases between them. This CDR3 is built from 14 residues. In nucleotides, the CDR3 is TGTGCCTGGAGTCCGGACAGTGTTACCTATGGCTACACCTTC. Protein sequence: CAWSPDSVTYGYTF.

The rearrangement uses TRBV4-3 and TRBJ1-2; unclear D gene. The length of the CDR3 is 14 residues. CDR1 and CDR2 (germline): LGHNA, YSLEER. Trimming took off 0 bases at V and 8 bases at J, with 13 bases between the two ends. CDR3: CASSQDYQMDGYTF. The DNA for the CDR3 is TGCGCCAGCAGCCAAGATTATCAGATGGACGGCTACACCTTC.

As regards this clone: This specimen includes other DNA sequences encoding the same CDR3. The chain employs TRBV29-1 and TRBJ2-5; perhaps D is TRBD1 or TRBD2 (5 bases each). V was pared by 3 bases and J by 4 bases, with 9 bases between. CDR1 SQVTM and CDR2 ANQGSEA come from the germline V gene. The CDR3 spans 12 residues. The CDR3 protein is CSVDRGRETQYF. The CDR3 nucleotides are TGCAGCGTTGATCGGGGACGAGAGACCCAGTACTTC. Full variable domain (outside the CDR3, taken from reference TRBV29-1 and TRBJ2-5): SAVISQKPSRDICQRGTSLTIQCQVDSQVTMMFWYRQQPGQSLTLIATANQGSEATYESGFVIDKFPISRPNLTFSTLTVSNMSPEDSSIYLCSVDRGRETQYFGPGTRLLVL.

V is TRBV5-4 and J is TRBJ2-3, with D possibly matching TRBD2 (5 bases). The CDR3 covers 16 residues. V was clipped by 0 bases and J by 2 bases, with 13 bases between them. The germline V gene has CDR1 SGHNT and CDR2 YYREEE (reference sequence). The CDR3 here is CASSLVTSRYTDTQYF. The CDR3, as DNA: TGTGCCAGCAGCTTGGTCACTAGTCGGTACACAGATACGCAGTATTTT.

This clone was recorded a few times. The chain links TRBV9 to TRBJ2-1; perhaps TRBD1 as D (5 bases). The ends were cut back, 0 bases at V and 1 base at J, with 8 bases in the middle. The CDR3 runs to 15 residues. Per germline, CDR1 SGDLS and CDR2 YYNGEE. The CDR3 spells CASSVGRESYNEQFF. Here the CDR3 DNA reads TGTGCCAGCAGCGTAGGCAGGGAATCCTACAATGAGCAGTTCTTC.

The chain's CDR3 is CSGGQQMNTEAFF. The CDR3, as DNA: TGCAGCGGAGGACAGCAGATGAACACTGAAGCTTTCTTT. The chain uses TRBV29-1 and TRBJ1-1; D perhaps matches TRBD1 (6 bases). From germline, CDR1 is SQVTM and CDR2 ANQGSEA. Trimming took off 7 bases at V and 0 bases at J, with 12 bases between the two ends. The CDR3 spans 13 residues.

This rearrangement joins TRBV29-1 to TRBJ2-7; the D gene is possibly TRBD1 (6 bases). The CDR3 totals 13 residues. Per germline, CDR1 SQVTM and CDR2 ANQGSEA. V dropped 6 bases and J dropped 6 bases, with 18 bases sitting between them. The CDR3 nucleotides read TGCAGCGTGGAGATCACAGGGTTGGGCGAGCAGTACTTC. It codes for CSVEITGLGEQYF.

The V and J genes are TRBV29-1 and TRBJ2-3, with 8 bases lining up with TRBD1. Germline CDR1 and CDR2: SQVTM and ANQGSEA. This CDR3 comprises 13 residues. The ends lost 4 bases at V and 4 bases at J; junction bases unmatched: 4. The CDR3 nucleotides are TGCAGCGTTGCACAGGGGGGCGCAGATACGCAGTATTTT. This gives the protein CSVAQGGADTQYF.

This clone was counted a single time. In DNA, the CDR3 is TGTGCCAGCAGCCACCCGCCGGGACGCAATTCACCCCTCCACTTT. It yields the protein CASSHPPGRNSPLHF. V and J are TRBV6-5 and TRBJ1-6, with D possibly TRBD1 on 5 matching bases. The germline CDR1 and CDR2 sequences are MNHEY and SVGAGI. Trimming took off 6 bases at V and 7 bases at J, with 16 bases between the two ends. The CDR3 consists of 15 residues.

The CDR3 is CASSLANGALGTDTQYF. The DNA for the CDR3 is TGTGCCAGCAGCTTAGCGAATGGAGCGCTGGGCACAGATACGCAGTATTTT. The V call is TRBV7-6, the J call TRBJ2-3; D unclear. Germline CDR1 is SGHVS and CDR2 is FNYEAQ. The CDR3 contains 17 residues. Trimming stripped 0 bases from V and 1 base from J, with 14 bases between. Combining the CDR3 with reference TRBV7-6 and TRBJ2-3 gives the whole variable domain GAGVSQSPRYKVTKRGQDVALRCDPISGHVSLYWYRQALGQGPEFLTYFNYEAQQDKSGLPNDRFSAERPEGSISTLTIQRTEQRDSAMYRCASSLANGALGTDTQYFGPGTRLTVL.

The chain recombines TRBV7-2 with TRBJ2-5, with D hard to call. Germline CDR1 is SGHTA and CDR2 is FQGNSA. Trimming stripped 3 bases from V and 5 bases from J, with 10 bases between. This CDR3 region has 13 residues. Written as DNA, the CDR3 is TGTGCCAGCAGCTTGACCAGGAAGGAGACCCAGTACTTC. Its translation: CASSLTRKETQYF.

The chain couples TRBV7-9 to TRBJ2-7; D is possibly TRBD1 (5 bases). CDR3 length equals 13 residues. Per the germline V gene, CDR1 is SEHNR and CDR2 is FQNEAQ (reference sequence). V was pared by 5 bases and J by 6 bases, with 14 bases between. In nucleotides, the CDR3 is TGTGCCAGCAGCCCGCAACAGGTATCCGAGCAGTACTTC. Translated, it gives CASSPQQVSEQYF.

This clone turned up a few times. The chain is built from TRBV6-5 and TRBJ2-1; tentative D call: TRBD1 (6 bases). CDR3 size: 13 residues. V lost 5 bases to trimming and J lost 10 bases, with 15 bases between them. Germline V CDR1 and CDR2: MNHEY, SVGAGI. CDR3 bases: TGTGCCAGCAGTGGACACAGGGAGCGGGAGCAGTTCTTC. This codes for CASSGHREREQFF.

This rearrangement joins TRBV28 to TRBJ2-4; TRBD2 aligns across 12 bases. With V trimmed by 2 bases and J by 6 bases, 2 bases remained unmatched. This CDR3 contains 15 residues. Germline values: CDR1 MDHEN, CDR2 SYDVKM. The CDR3 here is CASSLGLAGRNIQYF. CDR3 sequence (DNA): TGTGCCAGCAGTTTAGGACTAGCGGGGAGAAACATTCAGTACTTC.

This clone was observed a handful of times. The genes are TRBV19 and TRBJ2-5; 7 bases align to TRBD2. CDR1 LNHDA and CDR2 SQIVND come from the germline V gene (reference sequence). The CDR3 is made up of 13 amino acids. The trim removed 6 bases at V and 5 bases at J, leaving 6 bases unmatched. The CDR3 nucleotides read TGTGCCAGTAGCCGGACTAGTGAGGAGACCCAGTACTTC. This translates into CASSRTSEETQYF.

The chain recombines TRBV5-6 with TRBJ1-1; TRBD1 might be the D (5 bases). This CDR3 region has 16 residues. The germline gives CDR1 SGHDT, CDR2 YYEEEE. Trimming shortened V by 4 bases and J by 3 bases, and 19 bases separated the two germline ends. The CDR3 sequence: CASSTLDKPWDTEAFF. The CDR3 DNA reads TGTGCCAGCAGCACCCTGGACAAACCTTGGGACACTGAAGCTTTCTTT.

In DNA form, the CDR3 reads TGTGCCAGCAGACAAAAGGATGATACGCAGTATTTT. Translated, it gives CASRQKDDTQYF. The chain joins TRBV7-9 to TRBJ2-3; D not certain. V was clipped by 6 bases and J by 6 bases, with 10 bases between them. Germline values: CDR1 SEHNR, CDR2 FQNEAQ (reference sequence). The CDR3 length is 12 residues. Combining the CDR3 with reference TRBV7-9 and TRBJ2-3 gives the whole variable domain DTGVSQNPRHKITKRGQNVTFRCDPISEHNRLYWYRQTLGQGPEFLTYFQNEAQLEKSRLLSDRFSAERPKGSFSTLEIQRTEQGDSAMYLCASRQKDDTQYFGPGTRLTVL.

The chain couples TRBV6-6 to TRBJ2-1; 8 bases match TRBD2. Losses at the gene ends were 7 bases for V and 2 bases for J; bases not matched to a gene: 4. The germline V gene encodes CDR1 MNHNY and CDR2 SVGAGI (reference sequence). The CDR3 totals 14 residues. DNA of the CDR3: TGTGCCAGCATCGGACTAGCCCCCTACAATGAGCAGTTCTTC. Its translation is CASIGLAPYNEQFF.

The chain couples TRBV14 to TRBJ2-3; D is possibly TRBD1 or TRBD2 (5 bases each). The CDR3 extends over 13 amino acids. Germline values: CDR1 SGHDN, CDR2 FVKESK. The V end lost 4 bases, the J end lost 2 bases, and 7 bases lay between the germline ends. Here the CDR3 DNA reads TGTGCCAGCAGCCGGGACCTCACAGATACGCAGTATTTT. Translating it yields CASSRDLTDTQYF.

This clone was picked up a small number of times. Different DNA sequences within this sample yield the same CDR3. The chain is built from TRBV7-9 and TRBJ2-3; D unresolved. This CDR3 comprises 12 residues. Germline CDR1 and CDR2: SEHNR and FQNEAQ (reference sequence). V was clipped by 5 bases and J by 0 bases, with 3 bases between them. CDR3 loop: CASSPSTDTQYF. The CDR3 coding sequence is TGTGCCAGCAGCCCAAGCACAGATACGCAGTATTTT.

This clone has a handful of counts. The rearrangement links TRBV30 to TRBJ1-5; unclear D gene. V was clipped by 2 bases and J by 4 bases, with 6 bases between them. CDR3 length: 12 residues. In germline, CDR1 is GTSNPN, CDR2 SVGIG (reference sequence). CDR3 nucleotides: TGTGCCTGGAGTATCAGGAATCAGCCCCAGCATTTT. It translates to CAWSIRNQPQHF.

This chain uses TRBV7-2 with TRBJ1-6; 7 positions match TRBD1. Trimming cost V 5 bases and J 2 bases; bases outside gene matches: 9. CDR3 length: 17 residues. Germline-derived CDR1 and CDR2 are SGHTA and FQGNSA. The DNA of the CDR3 is TGTGCCAGCAGCCCAGCGATGGGGACAGCCTATAATTCACCCCTCCACTTT. This translates into CASSPAMGTAYNSPLHF.

In DNA, the CDR3 is TGTGCCAGCAGCCCCCGGGACGTTAGCTCCTACGAGCAGTACTTC. It codes for CASSPRDVSSYEQYF. J is TRBJ2-7 and V is TRBV7-2; possibly TRBD1 or TRBD2 for D (5 bases each). V shed 5 bases and J shed 0 bases, with 14 bases lying between them. The length of the CDR3 is 15 residues. Germline values: CDR1 SGHTA, CDR2 FQGNSA.